This passage covers 24 T cell receptor beta chains from one sample sequenced in a study of brain T cells in children with intractable seizures. The protocol was immunoSEQ multiplex PCR, while the TCRdb copy is restricted to in-frame clones and leaves out a portion. The table shows fewer than 85,000 clones, with about 92% occurring only once. Here the sequenced sample was peripheral blood, taken at surgery. The receptors were sampled from a boy under two years old with tuberous sclerosis and intractable seizures.

This clone showed up just once. CDR3: CASSEPGGSNSPLHF. The CDR3 DNA reads TGTGCCAGCAGTGAACCAGGGGGCAGTAATTCACCCCTCCACTTT. This chain links TRBV25-1 with TRBJ1-6; 8 bases are shared with TRBD1. Trimming cost V 2 bases and J 6 bases; bases outside gene matches: 3. The germline V gene has CDR1 MGHDK and CDR2 SYGVNS. This CDR3 has 15 residues.

The chain couples TRBV9 to TRBJ2-7; the D is unclear. The CDR3 has 14 amino acids. In germline, CDR1 is SGDLS, CDR2 YYNGEE. V dropped 0 bases and J dropped 5 bases, with 12 bases sitting between them. The CDR3 bases are TGTGCCAGCAGCGTAGGCAACCCAGGCGACGAGCAGTACTTC. This encodes CASSVGNPGDEQYF.

The chain combines TRBV7-6 with TRBJ1-2, with TRBD1 as a possible D gene (6 bases). Germline CDR1 SGHVS, CDR2 FNYEAQ. Trimming removed 5 bases at V and 5 bases at J, with 21 bases between. The CDR3 has 16 amino acids. CDR3 protein: CASSPAPRQVLYGYTF. The CDR3, as DNA: TGTGCCAGCAGCCCCGCCCCCAGACAGGTGCTATATGGCTACACCTTC.

The J gene is TRBJ2-5, the V gene TRBV3-1 (or the pseudogene TRBV3-2); 8 nucleotides match TRBD2. The CDR3 totals 15 residues. Germline lookup yields CDR1 LGHDT and CDR2 YNNKEL (reference sequence). The V and J ends lost 4 bases and 4 bases, in that order; junction bases with no gene match: 8. In nucleotides, the CDR3 is TGTGCCAGCAGCCCCTCTACGGGAGGGTTAGAGACCCAGTACTTC. Translating gives CASSPSTGGLETQYF.

This rearrangement joins TRBV5-4 to TRBJ1-2, with 9 positions matching TRBD1. The trim removed 4 bases at V and 2 bases at J, leaving 9 bases unmatched. The CDR3 spans 16 residues. Per germline, CDR1 SGHNT and CDR2 YYREEE (reference sequence). The CDR3 loop is CASSPARQGGNYGYTF. The CDR3 bases are TGTGCCAGCAGCCCGGCCCGACAGGGGGGGAACTATGGCTACACCTTC.

The DNA for the CDR3 is TGTGCCAGCAGTCGCATATGGAACGGACTAGATATCTACGAGCAGTACTTC. This encodes CASSRIWNGLDIYEQYF. This chain uses TRBV28 with TRBJ2-7; 7 nucleotides agree with TRBD2. V dropped 5 bases and J dropped 3; count of bases not matched to a gene: 16. CDR1 and CDR2 from the germline V gene are MDHEN and SYDVKM. This CDR3 contains 17 residues.

The chain uses TRBV5-1 and TRBJ2-5; 10 nucleotides line up with TRBD1. Trimming cost V 1 base and J 5 bases; bases outside gene matches: 8. This CDR3 spans 16 amino acids. CDR1 and CDR2 from the germline V gene are SGHRS and YFSETQ. The CDR3 loop reads CASSLTRDRGGETQYF. Here the CDR3 DNA reads TGCGCCAGCAGCTTGACGAGGGACAGGGGAGGCGAGACCCAGTACTTC.

The gene calls are TRBV13 and TRBJ2-3, with 12 bases aligning to TRBD2. Germline CDR1 reads PRHDT; CDR2 reads FYEKMQ (reference sequence). CDR3 length: 17 amino acids. V shed 5 bases and J 2 bases; nucleotides not matched to a gene: 8. The chain's CDR3 is CASSLRLAGVITDTQYF. The CDR3, as DNA: TGTGCCAGCAGCCTCCGACTAGCGGGGGTTATCACAGATACGCAGTATTTT.

The chain employs TRBV4-2 and TRBJ1-6; 7 nucleotides line up with TRBD1. Unmatched junction bases numbered 8, after V lost 3 bases and J lost 6 bases. Germline V gene sequence: CDR1 LGHNA, CDR2 YNFKEQ. This CDR3 spans 16 amino acids. CDR3 sequence: CASSHKTGMGNSPLHF. Written as DNA, the CDR3 is TGTGCCAGCAGCCACAAGACAGGGATGGGTAATTCACCCCTCCACTTT.

The J gene is TRBJ2-5, the V gene TRBV4-2; D not resolved. The V gene's germline CDR1 is LGHNA and CDR2 YNFKEQ. The CDR3 has 15 residues. V lost 0 bases, J lost 2 bases, and 10 bases lay in between. The CDR3 spells CASSQEVAEQETQYF. The CDR3 region has the DNA TGTGCCAGCAGCCAAGAGGTGGCGGAGCAAGAGACCCAGTACTTC.

This sequence joins TRBV5-6 and TRBJ2-7; 9 nucleotides agree with TRBD1. There are 14 residues in the CDR3. From germline, CDR1 is SGHDT and CDR2 YYEEEE. With V trimmed by 6 bases and J by 0 bases, 4 bases remained unmatched. CDR3 bases: TGTGCCAGCACGACAGGGGGGTCCTCCTACGAGCAGTACTTC. Protein: CASTTGGSSYEQYF.

As concerns this clone: A read error may produce the germline difference seen at one junction end. The V and J genes are TRBV5-6 and TRBJ1-4; tentatively, D is TRBD1 (5 bases). Germline lookup yields CDR1 SGHDT and CDR2 YYEEEE. The CDR3 runs 11 residues. DNA for the CDR3: TGTGCCAGCAGATTGGGGCCATTTGGTGTTTTT. Residues: CASRLGPFGVF.

The CDR3 sequence is CASSIRIGTGYEKLFF. The CDR3 DNA follows: TGTGCCAGTAGTATACGCATCGGGACAGGGTATGAAAAACTGTTTTTT. This chain connects TRBV19 to TRBJ1-4; 9 nucleotides align to TRBD1. CDR3 length equals 16 residues. Germline V gene data show CDR1 as LNHDA and CDR2 as SQIVND (reference sequence). V lost 2 bases, J lost 6 bases, and 7 bases stayed unmatched.

The rearrangement links TRBV7-2 to TRBJ2-7; D is unclear. This CDR3 is 14 amino acids long. The germline CDR1 and CDR2 sequences are SGHTA and FQGNSA. V was shortened by 7 bases and J by 3 bases, with 16 bases between the two germline ends. In DNA, the CDR3 is TGTGCCAGCACCCCCGGGCCCTCCCGCTACGAGCAGTACTTC. Its protein is CASTPGPSRYEQYF.

The chain employs TRBV10-3 and TRBJ1-5, with 11 bases identical to TRBD1. After removal of 6 bases from V and 3 bases from J, the junction contained 1 base not matched to a gene. The CDR3 is 14 residues long. Germline V CDR1 and CDR2: ENHRY, SYGVKD. CDR3 region: CAISGQGANQPQHF. DNA of the CDR3: TGTGCCATCAGCGGACAGGGGGCCAATCAGCCCCAGCATTTT.

This chain joins TRBV6-2 or TRBV6-3 and TRBJ2-1; D remains ambiguous. CDR3 size: 14 residues. V gave up 0 bases and J gave up 8 bases, with 11 bases separating them. The V gene's germline CDR1 is MNHEY and CDR2 SVGEGT. In DNA, the CDR3 is TGTGCCAGCAGTTACTCGATTTCCAGCGATGAGCAGTTCTTC. This sequence encodes CASSYSISSDEQFF.

The chain combines TRBV30 with TRBJ2-7, with D maybe TRBD2 (6 bases). V was cut by 3 bases and J by 1 base, with 16 bases left in between. The CDR3 extends over 15 amino acids. Germline-derived CDR1 and CDR2 are GTSNPN and SVGIG (reference sequence). The CDR3 DNA follows: TGTGCCTGGAGCGCCCTCGGCGGGGTATCCTACGAGCAGTACTTC. Translating gives CAWSALGGVSYEQYF.

The rearrangement joins TRBV23-1 to TRBJ2-1; 8 nucleotides agree with TRBD1. TRBV23-1 is noted as an ORF with a role that remains uncertain. The CDR3 runs 18 residues. With 0 bases clipped from V and 5 bases from J, the junction kept 12 bases outside the gene matches. Here the CDR3 reads CASSQSIGGQGGDNEQFF. CDR3 DNA: TGCGCCAGCAGTCAATCTATCGGCGGACAGGGTGGGGACAATGAGCAGTTCTTC.

Comments on this clone: Distinct nucleotide sequences in the sample also encode this CDR3. The V and J genes are TRBV5-1 and TRBJ2-5, with TRBD2 matching over 13 bases. With 5 bases clipped from V and 5 bases from J, the junction kept 3 bases outside the gene matches. Germline V gene data show CDR1 as SGHRS and CDR2 as YFSETQ. The CDR3 is made up of 14 amino acids. CDR3 in amino acids: CASSGLAGVETQYF. The CDR3 DNA follows: TGCGCCAGCAGTGGACTAGCGGGGGTTGAGACCCAGTACTTC. Full variable domain (remainder filled in from reference TRBV5-1 and TRBJ2-5): KAGVTQTPRYLIKTRGQQVTLSCSPISGHRSVSWYQQTPGQGLQFLFEYFSETQRNKGNFPGRFSGRQFSNSRSEMNVSTLELGDSALYLCASSGLAGVETQYFGPGTRLLVL.

The J gene is TRBJ2-3, the V gene TRBV19; the D gene is possibly TRBD1 (6 bases). Germline V gene lookup returns CDR1 LNHDA and CDR2 SQIVND (reference sequence). The V end lost 3 bases, the J end lost 1 base, and 8 bases lay between the germline ends. The CDR3 length is 14 residues. The CDR3 coding sequence is TGTGCCAGTAGTATGACAGGAGGCACAGATACGCAGTATTTT. Translating gives CASSMTGGTDTQYF.

The V gene is TRBV6-5, the J gene TRBJ2-7, with D possibly TRBD1 on 7 matching bases. Trimming removed 6 bases at V and 1 base at J, with 13 bases between. The CDR3 sequence is 14 residues long. The germline CDR1 and CDR2 sequences are MNHEY and SVGAGI. CDR3: CASRRQGLSYEQYF. DNA for the CDR3: TGTGCCAGCAGACGACAGGGACTTTCCTACGAGCAGTACTTC.

The rearrangement uses TRBV6-5 and TRBJ1-6, with 7 bases lining up with TRBD1. The CDR3 contains 16 residues. CDR1 is MNHEY, CDR2 SVGAGI, per germline. The junction had 7 bases not matched to a gene; V was cut back by 1 base and J by 7 bases. The CDR3 loop reads CASSYLGTARNSPLHF. CDR3 in DNA: TGTGCCAGCAGTTACTTGGGGACAGCAAGAAATTCACCCCTCCACTTT.

V gene TRBV30 combines with J gene TRBJ2-3; 7 bases map to TRBD2. CDR3 length: 14 residues. The germline CDR1 and CDR2 sequences are GTSNPN and SVGIG (reference sequence). V was clipped by 3 bases and J by 3 bases; unmatched bases: 6. CDR3 in amino acids: CAWSPGAGTDTQYF. CDR3 DNA sequence: TGTGCCTGGAGCCCGGGAGCGGGGACAGATACGCAGTATTTT.

The chain combines TRBV28 with TRBJ1-2, with a tentative D call TRBD1 (5 bases). Trimming removed 3 bases from V and 5 bases from J, with 7 bases in between. CDR3 length: 12 amino acids. Germline assignment: CDR1 MDHEN and CDR2 SYDVKM. CDR3 sequence reads: CASSFDSYGYTF. In DNA, the CDR3 is TGTGCCAGCAGTTTTGACAGTTATGGCTACACCTTC.